This T cell receptor beta chain emerged from a study of blood T cell repertoires in COVID-19. Study-level information: T cells, B-cell-depleted T cells, or PBMCs supplied cDNA or gDNA.

Trimming cost V 1 base and J 10 bases; bases outside gene matches: 10. Germline CDR1 is SGHTA and CDR2 is FQGNSA. CDR3 length: 16 residues. In the original workflow: Scientists estimated how many nucleated cells there were by amplifying reference gene primers. Using immunoSEQ multiplex PCR, the repertoire was profiled, and TCRdb retains in-frame clones only, with some absent. That table gives V, J and clone size, and the DNA gave D and trimming. Of 200,000 to 300,000 clones listed, 70% to 90% are singletons. This receptor was identified in a woman aged 45-60 years with acute or convalescent COVID-19. The chain recombines TRBV7-2 with TRBJ1-6, with 7 bases fitting TRBD1. Sequencing input: peripheral blood. CDR3 sequence: CASSLDGRGRGSPLHF. The DNA for the CDR3 is TGTGCCAGCAGCTTAGATGGTAGGGGGCGAGGGTCACCCCTCCACTTT.